These 7 T cell receptor beta chains came from one sample sequenced in a study of cytomegalovirus exposure and HLA in healthy donors (dated by TCRdb to about 2017). Libraries were built with the immunoSEQ multiplex PCR assay. For the multiplex PCR, a mixture combining 60 forward primers for TCR Vbeta segments and 13 reverse primers for TCR Jbeta segments was used. TCRdb's version of the immuneACCESS table is confined to in-frame rearrangements and falls short of the full clone set. An unresolved V gene accounts for under half of the shortfall where checked; the remainder is of unknown origin. In this sample the table shows about 280,000 clones, roughly 90% of which occur a single time. Approximately 2.4% of the sample is taken by the ten largest. Sequencing was performed on PBMCs. Receptors originate from a woman under 30 in good health and CMV-seronegative.

The rearrangement uses TRBV7-6 and TRBJ2-1; D gene uncertain. Trimming stripped 3 bases from V and 5 bases from J, with 8 bases between. The CDR3 is 13 residues long. Germline CDR1 and CDR2: SGHVS and FNYEAQ. The CDR3 DNA reads TGTGCCAGCAGCTTTAGTTCGAACAATGAGCAGTTCTTC. It codes for CASSFSSNNEQFF.

V is TRBV7-2 and J is TRBJ2-1; TRBD1 agrees at 11 bases. In germline, CDR1 is SGHTA, CDR2 FQGNSA. Trimming at V came to 1 base and at J to 2 bases, leaving 4 bases not matched to a gene. CDR3 length: 17 residues. CDR3 residues: CASSLEGTGGTYNEQFF. Written as DNA, the CDR3 is TGTGCCAGCAGCTTAGAGGGGACAGGGGGAACCTACAATGAGCAGTTCTTC.

The chain has TRBV2 and TRBJ2-3; TRBD2 aligns across 8 bases. This CDR3 comprises 15 residues. Germline CDR1 is SNHLY and CDR2 is FYNNEI. The V and J ends lost 4 bases and 4 bases, in that order; junction bases with no gene match: 7. The CDR3 spells CASSVRGGVSDTQYF. CDR3 nucleotide sequence: TGTGCCAGCAGTGTCCGGGGGGGCGTATCAGATACGCAGTATTTT. Filled out from reference TRBV2 and TRBJ2-3, the complete variable domain reads EPEVTQTPSHQVTQMGQEVILRCVPISNHLYFYWYRQILGQKVEFLVSFYNNEISEKSEIFDDQFSVERPDGSNFTLKIRSTKLEDSAMYFCASSVRGGVSDTQYFGPGTRLTVL.

This clone has just a few counts. DNA of the CDR3: TGTGCCAGCTCCCCGCGGGTCGGGCCGGAGACCCAGTACTTC. Translating gives CASSPRVGPETQYF. J is TRBJ2-5 and V is TRBV18, with TRBD2 as a possible D gene (5 bases). The length of the CDR3 is 14 residues. Germline V gene sequence: CDR1 KGHSH, CDR2 LQKENI. Between the trimmed V and J ends, which lost 6 bases and 5 bases, there was a span of 16 bases.

The V and J genes are TRBV4-2 and TRBJ2-7, with D possibly TRBD2 on 6 matching bases. Germline V lookup: CDR1 LGHNA, CDR2 YNFKEQ. V lost 6 bases and J lost 2, with 17 bases in between. This CDR3 contains 15 residues. CDR3 DNA: TGTGCCAGCAGGGCGGGGTTACGGCAACCCTACGAGCAGTACTTC. Translating it yields CASRAGLRQPYEQYF.

This chain links TRBV30 with TRBJ2-5; no definite D call. V was cut by 8 bases and J by 3 bases, with 16 bases left in between. CDR1 GTSNPN and CDR2 SVGIG come from the germline V gene (reference sequence). This CDR3 comprises 13 residues. In nucleotides, the CDR3 is TGTGCCGGAACAGTAAGAGTAGAAGAGACCCAGTACTTC. Translated: CAGTVRVEETQYF.

The table lists this clone with a few counts. The chain recombines TRBV30 with TRBJ1-3, with TRBD1 matching 10 bases. The CDR3 spans 15 residues. The V segment lost 1 base and the J segment 2 bases; nucleotides outside the gene matches: 2. Germline lookup yields CDR1 GTSNPN and CDR2 SVGIG (reference sequence). The DNA for the CDR3 is TGTGCCTGGAGTGAGGGGACAGGGGCTGGAAACACCATATATTTT. This sequence encodes CAWSEGTGAGNTIYF. Full variable domain (remainder filled in from reference TRBV30 and TRBJ1-3): SQTIHQWPATLVQPVGSPLSLECTVEGTSNPNLYWYRQAAGRGLQLLFYSVGIGQISSEVPQNLSASRPQDRQFILSSKKLLLSDSGFYLCAWSEGTGAGNTIYFGEGSWLTVV.